Reported below is one TCR beta chain. Its antigen is currently unknown. This entry belongs to a study of response to subunit inactivated influenza vaccine. The V and J ends lost 0 bases and 4 bases, in that order; junction bases with no gene match: 8. The CDR3 spans 17 residues. Germline lookup yields CDR1 KGHSH and CDR2 LQKENI. TCRdb used MiXCR to reprocess the RT-PCR reads, holding one entry per CDR3 protein. The sample has approximately 520,000 distinct CDR3 sequences, over 25% seen once. General study results and limits: The study's authors posited that every seasonal influenza vaccination enlists few new T cells.

The source is a man aged 45-65 years who received an inactivated influenza vaccine. The sample here was CD4+ T cells sorted from PBMCs, taken more than 4 days after vaccination. The J gene is TRBJ1-4, the V gene TRBV18; 7 positions match TRBD1. The CDR3 sequence: CASSPPLPGQFNEKLFF. In nucleotides, the CDR3 is TGTGCCAGCTCACCACCCCTTCCGGGACAGTTTAATGAAAAACTGTTTTTT.